This TCR beta chain was documented in a study of blood T cell repertoires in COVID-19. This clone was found a few times. Authors' data handling: From reference gene primer amplification, estimates of nucleated cell counts were derived. The protocol was immunoSEQ multiplex PCR, while the TCRdb copy is restricted to in-frame clones and leaves out a portion. The V and J calls and clone size are taken from that table; D and trimming were inferred from the DNA. Here the sample spans about 250,000 clones, roughly 90% being singletons. Clinical history as reported by participants underpinned cohort assignment. The CDR3 runs 16 residues. V shed 1 base and J 7 bases; nucleotides not matched to a gene: 6. Germline CDR1 MGHRA, CDR2 YSYEKL.

This clonotype originated in a woman aged 25 to 45 with acute COVID-19. This chain connects TRBV4-1 to TRBJ1-6; 8 bases are shared with TRBD1. Sequencing was performed on PBMCs or T cells enriched from blood (not recorded which). The CDR3 sequence is CASSQGGWTGNSPLHF. In DNA form, the CDR3 reads TGCGCCAGCAGCCAAGGGGGATGGACAGGGAATTCACCCCTCCACTTT.